This T cell receptor beta chain was observed in a study of CD8+CD57+ T cells in acquired aplastic anemia. Looking at the study overall: Roughly 3.2 ug was the average amount of DNA from sorted CD4+ and CD8+ cells.

General study results and limits: No significant difference in CD8+ Simpson's diversity was found between patients and controls.

The CDR3 is 15 residues long. The V end lost 2 bases, the J end lost 0 bases, and 10 bases lay between the germline ends. The germline gives CDR1 MGHDK, CDR2 SYGVNS. For this clonotype: Antigen specificity is unknown.

TCR beta VDJ and CDR3 profiling used genomic DNA as template. TCRdb redid the calling of the reads with MiXCR, one entry per CDR3 protein. Altogether about 42,000 distinct CDR3 sequences are present, around 63% being singletons, with the ten largest covering 20% to 30%. Sample: sorted CD4+, CD8+, or CD8+CD57+ T cells (not recorded which) from PBMCs. The chain employs TRBV25-1 and TRBJ1-2; D is undetermined. The clonotype was recovered from a human donor in good health, serving as a control. CDR3 sequence: CASSETTEANYGYTF. CDR3 in DNA: TGTGCCAGCAGTGAAACGACGGAAGCTAACTATGGCTACACCTTC.